These 19 T cell receptor beta chains came from one sample sequenced in a study of T cells in localized non-small cell lung cancer. Libraries were prepared by immunoSEQ multiplex PCR; TCRdb keeps only in-frame clonotypes and omits some of them. The sample contains roughly 61,000 clones, approximately 80% of which appear only once. The sequencing used PBMCs, collected before any cancer treatment. The receptors were sampled from a man aged 40 to 69 with stage II lung adenocarcinoma.

The chain joins TRBV15 to TRBJ1-2; D may be TRBD1 (5 bases). This CDR3 region has 14 residues. V was clipped by 0 bases and J by 6 bases, with 11 bases between them. The V gene's germline CDR1 is LNHNV and CDR2 YYDKDF (reference sequence). The CDR3 is CATSRDWGEDGYTF. DNA of the CDR3: TGTGCCACCAGCAGAGATTGGGGGGAGGATGGCTACACCTTC.

V gene TRBV29-1 combines with J gene TRBJ2-2; TRBD2 might be the D (5 bases). This CDR3 region has 13 residues. V lost 2 bases to trimming and J lost 6 bases, with 10 bases between them. Germline V gene data show CDR1 as SQVTM and CDR2 as ANQGSEA. In DNA, the CDR3 is TGCAGCGTTGAACTAGCACGGCCCGGGGAGCTGTTTTTT. This codes for CSVELARPGELFF.

The genes are TRBV12-5 and TRBJ2-7; 11 bases agree with TRBD2. V gave up 5 bases and J gave up 3 bases; unmatched junction bases: 18. Germline V gene data show CDR1 as LGHNT and CDR2 as FRNRAP. The CDR3 loop spans 19 amino acids. The CDR3 DNA sequence: TGTGCTAGTGGTCCACGAGCGGGACTAGCGGCCGGGAGGGGCTACGAGCAGTACTTC. It specifies CASGPRAGLAAGRGYEQYF.

V and J are TRBV6-4 and TRBJ2-1; possible D gene TRBD2, 6 bases. The CDR3 length is 13 residues. The germline V and J ends were trimmed by 6 bases and 10 bases, with 16 bases remaining between them. The V gene's germline CDR1 is MRHNA and CDR2 SNTAGT. DNA for the CDR3: TGTGCCAGCAGCCCAAGTACGGCGGGGGAGCAGTTCTTC. Its protein product is CASSPSTAGEQFF.

The chain recombines TRBV7-2 with TRBJ2-7; TRBD2 is a possible D gene (5 bases). Germline loops: CDR1 SGHTA, CDR2 FQGNSA. The CDR3 has 14 amino acids. Trimming took off 3 bases at V and 5 bases at J, with 14 bases between the two ends. The CDR3 spells CASSFGDGRDEQYF. As DNA, the CDR3 is TGTGCCAGCAGCTTCGGAGATGGGAGAGACGAGCAGTACTTC.

The chain has TRBV10-3 and TRBJ1-2; D is uncertain. The V gene's germline CDR1 is ENHRY and CDR2 SYGVKD. This CDR3 is 15 amino acids long. Trimming shortened V by 0 bases and J by 2 bases, and 10 bases separated the two germline ends. In DNA, the CDR3 is TGTGCCATCAGTGAGTCGAGGAATACGAACTATGGCTACACCTTC. It yields the protein CAISESRNTNYGYTF.

The V call is TRBV7-3, the J call TRBJ2-1, with 15 bases matching TRBD2. CDR3 length: 16 amino acids. Germline V lookup: CDR1 SGHTA, CDR2 FQGTGA. Germline trimming cut 6 bases from V and 9 bases from J; bases unmatched to any gene: 9. The CDR3: CASSSQPGLAGGEQFF. In DNA, the CDR3 is TGTGCCAGCAGTTCTCAGCCGGGACTAGCGGGAGGTGAGCAGTTCTTC.

This clone was counted only a few times. The rearrangement joins TRBV30 to TRBJ2-7; D gene unclear. V lost 2 bases and J lost 9, with 11 bases in between. The CDR3 totals 11 residues. Germline values: CDR1 GTSNPN, CDR2 SVGIG (reference sequence). In nucleotides, the CDR3 is TGTGCCTGGAGTTTGGGCTTGAGGCAGTACTTC. Translated: CAWSLGLRQYF.

With respect to this clone: The same CDR3 is also encoded by other DNA sequences in this sample. CDR3 sequence (DNA): TGTGCCAGCAGCCCTGGGGGAATCACAGATACGCAGTATTTT. Protein: CASSPGGITDTQYF. The V and J genes are TRBV7-3 and TRBJ2-3; possibly TRBD1 or TRBD2 for D (5 bases each). Germline lookup yields CDR1 SGHTA and CDR2 FQGTGA. Trimming cost V 5 bases and J 2 bases, with 11 bases left between them. This CDR3 spans 14 amino acids.

The chain links TRBV19 to TRBJ1-2; D gene unclear. This CDR3 has 12 amino acids. The V end lost 4 bases, the J end lost 8 bases, and 11 bases lay between the germline ends. Germline CDR1 and CDR2: LNHDA and SQIVND (reference sequence). CDR3 amino acids: CASSTEFGGYTF. CDR3 nucleotides: TGTGCCAGTAGTACCGAATTTGGGGGCTACACCTTC.

The chain uses TRBV5-1 and TRBJ2-3, with D possibly TRBD1 on 6 matching bases. With 3 bases removed from V and 6 bases from J, the gap between germline ends came to 20 bases. The CDR3 length is 16 residues. Germline loops: CDR1 SGHRS, CDR2 YFSETQ. The CDR3 DNA follows: TGCGCCAGCAGCTCCGGGCCGGCAGGGGTAGGGGATACGCAGTATTTT. Amino acid sequence: CASSSGPAGVGDTQYF.

In DNA, the CDR3 is TGTGCCAGCAGCGTTGCCCCCAGGGGCACAGATACGCAGTATTTT. It is translated as CASSVAPRGTDTQYF. The chain employs TRBV9 and TRBJ2-3; maybe TRBD1 (5 bases). Trimming stripped 2 bases from V and 1 base from J, with 11 bases between. The CDR3 sequence is 15 residues long. Per germline, CDR1 SGDLS and CDR2 YYNGEE.

The J gene is TRBJ1-1, the V gene TRBV28, with D possibly being TRBD1 (5 bases). Germline CDR1 MDHEN, CDR2 SYDVKM. Trimming removed 6 bases from V and 1 base from J, with 12 bases in between. The CDR3 sequence is 14 residues long. The CDR3 is CASSGGKRNTEAFF. DNA of the CDR3: TGTGCCAGCAGCGGGGGGAAGAGGAACACTGAAGCTTTCTTT.

To note about this clone: A much bigger clone sits one base away, suggesting this may be a read error. The chain links TRBV5-1 to TRBJ1-2; TRBD1 aligns across 10 bases. Germline values: CDR1 SGHRS, CDR2 YFSETQ. CDR3 length: 14 amino acids. The trim removed 3 bases at V and 7 bases at J, leaving 6 bases unmatched. The CDR3 reads CASSSTGTGVGYTF. The CDR3 nucleotides read TGCGCCAGCAGCTCGACCGGGACAGGGGTTGGCTACACCTTC.

This rearrangement joins TRBV19 to TRBJ2-6, with D uncertain. Germline lookup yields CDR1 LNHDA and CDR2 SQIVND (reference sequence). This CDR3 contains 17 residues. Trimming pared 3 bases from V and 0 bases from J, leaving 12 bases between. CDR3 region: CASSMNSLPSGANVLTF. In DNA, the CDR3 is TGTGCCAGTAGTATGAACAGCCTTCCCTCTGGGGCCAACGTCCTGACTTTC.

V usage is TRBV7-2 and J usage is TRBJ2-5; D might be TRBD2 (6 bases). The germline V gene encodes CDR1 SGHTA and CDR2 FQGNSA. Trimming left V 3 bases short and J 5 bases short, with 16 bases between. The CDR3 sequence is 15 residues long. In DNA form, the CDR3 reads TGTGCCAGCAGCTTCCAACCGGGAGTTGGCGAGACCCAGTACTTC. This codes for CASSFQPGVGETQYF.

The V gene is TRBV6-1, the J gene TRBJ1-2; D is perhaps TRBD1 (5 bases). The CDR3 runs to 13 residues. The V end was cut by 3 bases, the J end by 8 bases, with 13 bases between. Germline values: CDR1 MNHNS, CDR2 SASEGT. The CDR3 is CASSEGEGRGYTF. In DNA form, the CDR3 reads TGTGCCAGCAGTGAGGGGGAGGGAAGGGGCTACACCTTC.

The chain employs TRBV4-1 and TRBJ1-1; 8 positions match TRBD1. V was pared by 0 bases and J by 1 base, with 10 bases of the junction left unmatched. Germline V lookup: CDR1 MGHRA, CDR2 YSYEKL. CDR3 length: 18 amino acids. CDR3 sequence: CASSQDKGRGRQNTEAFF. CDR3 in DNA: TGCGCCAGCAGCCAAGATAAGGGCAGGGGGCGCCAGAACACTGAAGCTTTCTTT.

V is TRBV10-1 and J is TRBJ2-1; D is unclear. Trimming took 2 bases from V and 0 from J, leaving 11 bases between them. CDR3 length: 16 amino acids. Per germline, CDR1 WNHNN and CDR2 SYGVQD (reference sequence). The CDR3 DNA follows: TGCGCCAGCAGTGAGACTAACCAGATCTCCTACAATGAGCAGTTCTTC. Its translation is CASSETNQISYNEQFF.